Listed below are T cell receptor beta chains from one sample, sequenced in a study of T cells in localized non-small cell lung cancer. TCRdb keeps only in-frame clones here, not all; method: immunoSEQ multiplex PCR. This sample has 38,000 or so clones, with around 86% found just once. Sequencing was performed on peripheral blood mononuclear cells, taken before any cancer treatment. These receptors all come from a male donor at least 60 years old with stage II lung adenocarcinoma. Each CDR3 is given with its conserved first and last residue. The D gene is left open where the match is weak. The listing skips clone size in some rows; elsewhere it reads once, few, many or a size class.

d_gene	j_gene	abundance	v_gene	len	CDR3aa	CDR3nt
.	TRBJ1-1	.	TRBV11-2	14	CASSLGRGGTEAFF	TGTGCCAGCAGCTTGGGCCGTGGGGGCACTGAAGCTTTCTTT
.	TRBJ1-5	once	TRBV7-6	15	CASSLSSGTNQPQHF	TGTGCCAGCAGCTTATCGTCAGGGACCAATCAGCCCCAGCATTTT
.	TRBJ2-5	.	TRBV7-3	13	CASSLNGGETQYF	TGTGCCAGCAGCTTAAACGGGGGAGAGACCCAGTACTTC
.	TRBJ2-1	.	TRBV2	15	CASSLRPLLYNEQFF	TGTGCCAGCAGTCTTCGTCCTCTTCTCTACAATGAGCAGTTCTTC
.	TRBJ1-4	.	TRBV5-5	15	CASSSGGVLNEKLFF	TGTGCCAGCAGCTCTGGAGGGGTTTTAAATGAAAAACTGTTTTTT
.	TRBJ2-3	.	TRBV9	15	CASSTGRHGADTQYF	TGTGCCAGCAGTACGGGACGGCACGGGGCGGATACGCAGTATTTT
.	TRBJ1-2	.	TRBV10-3	12	CAISRGSDGYTF	TGTGCCATCAGTCGGGGAAGTGACGGCTACACCTTC
.	TRBJ2-6	.	TRBV11-2	16	CASRSTTISGANVLTF	TGTGCCAGCAGGTCCACCACGATCTCTGGGGCCAACGTCCTGACTTTC
TRBD2	TRBJ2-5	.	TRBV4-2	14	CASGSGGLRETQYF	TGTGCCAGCGGGAGCGGGGGACTCAGAGAGACCCAGTACTTC
TRBD1	TRBJ1-2	.	TRBV7-9	12	CASTRQGYGYTF	TGTGCCAGCACCCGACAGGGCTATGGCTACACCTTC
.	TRBJ2-2	.	TRBV5-6	15	CASSLGGTNTGELFF	TGTGCCAGCAGCTTAGGGGGGACTAACACCGGGGAGCTGTTTTTT
TRBD1	TRBJ2-7	once	TRBV5-4	15	CASSPGQGAAYEQYF	TGTGCCAGCAGCCCCGGACAGGGGGCGGCCTACGAGCAGTACTTC
.	TRBJ2-3	.	TRBV29-1	14	CSALGRGQADTQYF	TGCAGCGCCCTCGGGCGGGGGCAAGCAGATACGCAGTATTTT
TRBD1	TRBJ1-3	.	TRBV9	15	CASSSRQGSGNTIYF	TGTGCCAGCAGCTCCCGACAGGGATCTGGAAACACCATATATTTT
TRBD2	TRBJ2-3	.	TRBV2	15	CASTRLAGNTDTQYF	TGTGCCAGCACTCGACTAGCGGGTAACACAGATACGCAGTATTTT
.	TRBJ1-2	.	TRBV28	14	CASSSRASLYGYTF	TGTGCCAGCAGTTCAAGGGCGTCTCTCTATGGCTACACCTTC
.	TRBJ2-5	.	TRBV7-8	14	CASSPQTEGETQYF	TGTGCCAGCAGCCCCCAGACAGAGGGAGAGACCCAGTACTTC
.	TRBJ1-2	.	TRBV6-5	15	CASSASRTVGGGYTF	TGTGCCAGCAGCGCTTCTAGGACAGTTGGTGGAGGCTACACCTTC
.	TRBJ1-2	.	TRBV5-1	13	CASSSDGTRGYTF	TGCGCCAGCAGCTCTGACGGGACGAGGGGCTACACCTTC
.	TRBJ2-5	.	TRBV5-4	13	CVMGAAGVETQYF	TGTGTCATGGGGGCTGCGGGAGTAGAGACCCAGTACTTC
TRBD2	TRBJ2-7	.	TRBV6-1	16	CASSELLLAGSYEQYF	TGTGCCAGCAGTGAACTGCTACTAGCGGGAAGCTACGAGCAGTACTTC
.	TRBJ2-2	.	TRBV7-7	15	CASSLEGRNTGELFF	TGTGCCAGCAGCTTAGAAGGGAGAAACACCGGGGAGCTGTTTTTT
.	TRBJ1-3	.	TRBV6-1	12	CASSETGNTIYF	TGTGCCAGCAGTGAAACTGGAAACACCATATATTTT
.	TRBJ2-5	.	TRBV29-1	11	CSVHRAETQYF	TGCAGCGTTCACAGGGCAGAGACCCAGTACTTC
TRBD1	TRBJ1-2	.	TRBV29-1	12	CSVEQGASGYTF	TGCAGCGTTGAACAGGGGGCGAGTGGCTACACCTTC
TRBD1	TRBJ1-2	.	TRBV2	14	CASSDRQGVYGYTF	TGTGCCAGCAGTGACCGACAGGGAGTCTATGGCTACACCTTC
.	TRBJ2-6	.	TRBV2	15	CASSGSVSGANVLTF	TGTGCCAGCAGTGGTAGCGTTTCTGGGGCCAACGTCCTGACTTTC
.	TRBJ1-2	.	TRBV29-1	14	CSVSQGPPNYGYTF	TGCAGCGTAAGTCAGGGCCCTCCTAACTATGGCTACACCTTC
TRBD1	TRBJ1-1	.	TRBV10-3	14	CAISVDRGNTEAFF	TGTGCCATCAGTGTTGACAGGGGGAACACTGAAGCTTTCTTT
TRBD2	TRBJ2-7	.	TRBV6-5	14	CASRSSTSGYEQYF	TGTGCCAGCAGATCGTCAACTAGCGGTTACGAGCAGTACTTC